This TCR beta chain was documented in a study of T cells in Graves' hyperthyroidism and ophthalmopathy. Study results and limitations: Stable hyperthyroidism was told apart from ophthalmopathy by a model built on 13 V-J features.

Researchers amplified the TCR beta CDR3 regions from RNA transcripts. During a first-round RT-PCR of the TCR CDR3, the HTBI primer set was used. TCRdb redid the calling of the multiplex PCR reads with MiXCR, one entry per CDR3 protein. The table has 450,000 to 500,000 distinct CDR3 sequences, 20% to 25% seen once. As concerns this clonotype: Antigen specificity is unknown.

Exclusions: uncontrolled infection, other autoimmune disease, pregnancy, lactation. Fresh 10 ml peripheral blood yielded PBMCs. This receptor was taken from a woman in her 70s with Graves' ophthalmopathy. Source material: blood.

CDR3 amino acids: CASSHTARSTYEQYF. DNA for the CDR3: TGTGCCAGCAGCCACACTGCGCGGAGCACCTACGAGCAGTACTTC. The chain links TRBV12-3 or TRBV12-4 to TRBJ2-7; D is ambiguous. The length of the CDR3 is 15 residues. The ends were cut back, 6 bases at V and 2 bases at J, with 17 bases in the middle.